The 22 T cell receptor beta chains listed next were all sequenced from one sample in a study of blood T cell repertoires in COVID-19 (dated by TCRdb to 2018 to 2020). The library was made by the immunoSEQ multiplex PCR assay. TCRdb limited this immuneACCESS table to in-frame rearrangements with V and J called. A share of clones is missing; checked studies link under half to unresolved V genes, and the rest is unexplained. The sample table records tens of thousands of clones; about 79% of these occur just once. The ten largest clones take up around 4.5% of the sample. Sequenced: peripheral blood. The receptors were sampled from a woman in her sixties with acute or convalescent COVID-19.

CDR3 DNA sequence: TGCAGCGTTGTGGGGGGGAAAGAAAAACTGTTTTTT. This sequence encodes CSVVGGKEKLFF. This chain uses TRBV29-1 with TRBJ1-4, with TRBD1 as a possible D gene (5 bases). Trimming removed 4 bases at V and 8 bases at J, with 11 bases between. This CDR3 comprises 12 residues. Germline-derived CDR1 and CDR2 are SQVTM and ANQGSEA.

CDR3 region: CASSPFSEQFF. Written as DNA, the CDR3 is TGTGCCAGCAGTCCCTTCAGTGAGCAGTTCTTC. The chain recombines TRBV6-5 with TRBJ2-1; D remains unclear. With 5 bases removed from V and 9 bases from J, the gap between germline ends came to 8 bases. The CDR3 runs 11 residues. Germline CDR1 reads MNHEY; CDR2 reads SVGAGI.

The CDR3: CASSERGGVLVGELFF. In DNA form, the CDR3 reads TGTGCCAGCAGTGAAAGAGGGGGGGTCCTAGTCGGGGAGCTGTTTTTT. The chain uses TRBV2 and TRBJ2-2, with TRBD2 as a possible D gene (7 bases). The V gene's germline CDR1 is SNHLY and CDR2 FYNNEI. This CDR3 spans 16 amino acids. The V end was cut by 2 bases, the J end by 7 bases, with 17 bases between.

V is TRBV2 and J is TRBJ1-5; D perhaps matches TRBD1 (5 bases). The germline CDR1 and CDR2 sequences are SNHLY and FYNNEI. The CDR3 spans 14 residues. Trimming pared 8 bases from V and 7 bases from J, leaving 18 bases between. The CDR3 spells CASAFGGEGQPQHF. The CDR3 DNA reads as TGTGCCAGCGCCTTCGGGGGGGAAGGCCAGCCCCAGCATTTT.

This chain connects TRBV6-5 to TRBJ1-5; D not certain. Per the germline V gene, CDR1 is MNHEY and CDR2 is SVGAGI. This CDR3 comprises 13 residues. V shed 8 bases and J shed 3 bases, with 11 bases lying between them. This CDR3 reads CASVPENNQPQHF. In nucleotides, the CDR3 is TGTGCCAGCGTGCCAGAAAACAATCAGCCCCAGCATTTT.

The V gene is TRBV28, the J gene TRBJ1-1, with a weak D call TRBD1 (5 bases). Germline assignment: CDR1 MDHEN and CDR2 SYDVKM. Trimming removed 8 bases from V and 1 base from J, with 14 bases in between. This CDR3 region has 14 residues. In nucleotides, the CDR3 is TGTGCCAGCGGTGCATCTGACAGGAACACTGAAGCTTTCTTT. Translation: CASGASDRNTEAFF.

This sequence joins TRBV9 and TRBJ2-1, with a weak D call TRBD2 (6 bases). V lost 0 bases to trimming and J lost 10 bases, with 17 bases between them. Germline CDR1 is SGDLS and CDR2 is YYNGEE. The CDR3 totals 15 residues. Written as DNA, the CDR3 is TGTGCCAGCAGCGTAGTTTGGGGGGTGAACGAGGAGCAGTTCTTC. Amino acids: CASSVVWGVNEEQFF.

This chain uses TRBV7-6 with TRBJ2-7; D is possibly TRBD1 (6 bases). The CDR3 has 13 amino acids. CDR1 and CDR2 from the germline V gene are SGHVS and FNYEAQ. The V end lost 4 bases, the J end lost 4 bases, and 11 bases lay between the germline ends. Here the CDR3 reads CASSYGTFYEQYF. CDR3 in DNA: TGTGCCAGCAGCTACGGGACATTTTACGAGCAGTACTTC.

The chain couples TRBV10-2 to TRBJ1-1, with D unclear. This CDR3 contains 13 residues. Looked up from germline, CDR1 is WSHSY and CDR2 is SAAADI. The germline V and J ends were trimmed by 2 bases and 4 bases, with 8 bases remaining between them. The CDR3 DNA is TGCGCCAGCAGTGAGAGCGTGGTCACTGAAGCTTTCTTT. This sequence encodes CASSESVVTEAFF.

V usage is TRBV11-1 and J usage is TRBJ1-2; perhaps TRBD1 as D (6 bases). Between the trimmed V and J ends, which lost 2 bases and 1 base, there was a span of 8 bases. The CDR3 is 14 amino acids. CDR1 SGHAT and CDR2 FQDESV come from the germline V gene (reference sequence). CDR3 coding DNA: TGTGCCAGCAGCTTAAAGGGGGATAACTATGGCTACACCTTC. As protein: CASSLKGDNYGYTF.

This rearrangement joins TRBV7-2 to TRBJ2-1; no definite D call. CDR3 length: 13 amino acids. The V and J ends lost 5 bases and 7 bases respectively, with 12 bases between them. Germline V lookup: CDR1 SGHTA, CDR2 FQGNSA. DNA of the CDR3: TGTGCCAGCAGCGCCTCGACAAGGAATGAGCAGTTCTTC. Its translation is CASSASTRNEQFF.

V and J are TRBV3-1 (or the pseudogene TRBV3-2) and TRBJ2-2; 9 nucleotides agree with TRBD1. Germline CDR1 LGHDT, CDR2 YNNKEL (reference sequence). Trimming took 6 bases from V and 3 from J; bases not matched to a gene: 2. The CDR3 contains 14 residues. This chain's CDR3 is CASRRTGDTGELFF. CDR3 bases: TGTGCCAGCAGAAGGACAGGGGACACCGGGGAGCTGTTTTTT.

J is TRBJ2-1 and V is TRBV28; D unclear. V lost 5 bases and J 6 bases, leaving 5 bases between the germline ends. Germline V lookup: CDR1 MDHEN, CDR2 SYDVKM. CDR3 length: 11 residues. Here the CDR3 reads CASSLSNEQFF. The CDR3 region has the DNA TGTGCCAGCAGTCTCTCCAATGAGCAGTTCTTC.

This clone was counted a few times. This chain uses TRBV7-8 with TRBJ2-3, with a weak D call TRBD2 (6 bases). The germline CDR1 and CDR2 sequences are SGHVS and FQNEAQ. Trimming removed 1 base at V and 2 bases at J, with 10 bases between. CDR3 size: 15 residues. The CDR3 is CASSLVGGTTDTQYF. The CDR3, as DNA: TGTGCCAGCAGCTTAGTAGGCGGGACCACAGATACGCAGTATTTT.

The rearrangement links TRBV5-8 to TRBJ2-1; 9 positions match TRBD2. V lost 2 bases, J lost 7 bases, and 7 bases stayed unmatched. The CDR3 loop spans 15 amino acids. Germline loops: CDR1 SGHTS, CDR2 YDEGEE. The chain's CDR3 is CASSFRPSGTNEQFF. The CDR3 nucleotides are TGTGCCAGCAGCTTCCGACCTAGCGGGACTAATGAGCAGTTCTTC. Filled out from reference TRBV5-8 and TRBJ2-1, the complete variable domain reads EAGVTQSPTHLIKTRGQQATLRCSPISGHTSVYWYQQALGLGLQFLLWYDEGEERNRGNFPPRFSGRQFPNYSSELNVNALELEDSALYLCASSFRPSGTNEQFFGPGTRLTVL.

This chain uses TRBV21-1 with TRBJ1-1. TRBV21-1 is a recognized pseudogene. The CDR3 is 12 residues long. CDR3 loop: CAREDGVTEAFF. The CDR3 nucleotides read TGTGCCAGAGAGGACGGGGTCACTGAAGCTTTCTTT.

The chain employs TRBV7-8 and TRBJ2-2; D uncertain. The V gene lost 2 bases and the J gene lost 3 bases, with 10 bases spanning the gap. Germline V gene data show CDR1 as SGHVS and CDR2 as FQNEAQ. This CDR3 has 15 amino acids. CDR3 residues: CASSLRDLYTGELFF. The CDR3 DNA sequence: TGTGCCAGCAGCTTACGAGACTTATACACCGGGGAGCTGTTTTTT. The variable domain in full, with the rest retrieved from reference TRBV7-8 and TRBJ2-2, is GAGVSQSPRYKVAKRGQDVALRCDPISGHVSLFWYQQALGQGPEFLTYFQNEAQLDKSGLPSDRFFAERPEGSVSTLKIQRTQQEDSAVYLCASSLRDLYTGELFFGEGSRLTVL.

J is TRBJ2-1 and V is TRBV5-1; 7 bases line up with TRBD1. Per germline, CDR1 SGHRS and CDR2 YFSETQ. There are 15 residues in the CDR3. V dropped 4 bases and J dropped 0; count of bases not matched to a gene: 4. The CDR3 region is CASSTTGTSYNEQFF. The CDR3 coding sequence is TGCGCCAGCAGCACGACAGGGACCTCCTACAATGAGCAGTTCTTC.

This clone has just a few counts. The chain links TRBV7-6 to TRBJ2-1; TRBD2 aligns across 8 bases. The germline CDR1 and CDR2 sequences are SGHVS and FNYEAQ. CDR3 length equals 15 residues. Trimming took 1 base from V and 8 from J; bases not matched to a gene: 7. The CDR3 loop reads CASSLESGGFHEQFF. In DNA, the CDR3 is TGTGCCAGCAGCTTAGAGAGCGGGGGATTCCATGAGCAGTTCTTC.

The V call is TRBV14, the J call TRBJ1-1; maybe TRBD1 (5 bases). The CDR3 length is 12 residues. The ends were cut back, 4 bases at V and 10 bases at J, with 13 bases in the middle. Germline values: CDR1 SGHDN, CDR2 FVKESK. The CDR3 sequence: CASSPTASGAFF. The CDR3 DNA reads as TGTGCCAGCAGCCCGACAGCATCGGGAGCTTTCTTT.

The V and J genes are TRBV19 and TRBJ1-2, with D perhaps matching TRBD1 (5 bases). The CDR3 is 12 amino acids. Per the germline V gene, CDR1 is LNHDA and CDR2 is SQIVND (reference sequence). V was clipped by 3 bases and J by 10 bases, with 12 bases between them. The CDR3 sequence: CASSILQGDYTF. CDR3 nucleotides: TGTGCCAGTAGTATTCTCCAGGGCGACTACACCTTC.

The chain uses TRBV10-3 and TRBJ1-2; D is uncertain. The CDR3 spans 14 residues. V was shortened by 11 bases and J by 3 bases, with 19 bases between the two germline ends. Per the germline V gene, CDR1 is ENHRY and CDR2 is SYGVKD. CDR3 amino acids: CASSEGGQDYGYTF. Written as DNA, the CDR3 is TGTGCCTCAAGTGAGGGCGGGCAGGACTATGGCTACACCTTC.